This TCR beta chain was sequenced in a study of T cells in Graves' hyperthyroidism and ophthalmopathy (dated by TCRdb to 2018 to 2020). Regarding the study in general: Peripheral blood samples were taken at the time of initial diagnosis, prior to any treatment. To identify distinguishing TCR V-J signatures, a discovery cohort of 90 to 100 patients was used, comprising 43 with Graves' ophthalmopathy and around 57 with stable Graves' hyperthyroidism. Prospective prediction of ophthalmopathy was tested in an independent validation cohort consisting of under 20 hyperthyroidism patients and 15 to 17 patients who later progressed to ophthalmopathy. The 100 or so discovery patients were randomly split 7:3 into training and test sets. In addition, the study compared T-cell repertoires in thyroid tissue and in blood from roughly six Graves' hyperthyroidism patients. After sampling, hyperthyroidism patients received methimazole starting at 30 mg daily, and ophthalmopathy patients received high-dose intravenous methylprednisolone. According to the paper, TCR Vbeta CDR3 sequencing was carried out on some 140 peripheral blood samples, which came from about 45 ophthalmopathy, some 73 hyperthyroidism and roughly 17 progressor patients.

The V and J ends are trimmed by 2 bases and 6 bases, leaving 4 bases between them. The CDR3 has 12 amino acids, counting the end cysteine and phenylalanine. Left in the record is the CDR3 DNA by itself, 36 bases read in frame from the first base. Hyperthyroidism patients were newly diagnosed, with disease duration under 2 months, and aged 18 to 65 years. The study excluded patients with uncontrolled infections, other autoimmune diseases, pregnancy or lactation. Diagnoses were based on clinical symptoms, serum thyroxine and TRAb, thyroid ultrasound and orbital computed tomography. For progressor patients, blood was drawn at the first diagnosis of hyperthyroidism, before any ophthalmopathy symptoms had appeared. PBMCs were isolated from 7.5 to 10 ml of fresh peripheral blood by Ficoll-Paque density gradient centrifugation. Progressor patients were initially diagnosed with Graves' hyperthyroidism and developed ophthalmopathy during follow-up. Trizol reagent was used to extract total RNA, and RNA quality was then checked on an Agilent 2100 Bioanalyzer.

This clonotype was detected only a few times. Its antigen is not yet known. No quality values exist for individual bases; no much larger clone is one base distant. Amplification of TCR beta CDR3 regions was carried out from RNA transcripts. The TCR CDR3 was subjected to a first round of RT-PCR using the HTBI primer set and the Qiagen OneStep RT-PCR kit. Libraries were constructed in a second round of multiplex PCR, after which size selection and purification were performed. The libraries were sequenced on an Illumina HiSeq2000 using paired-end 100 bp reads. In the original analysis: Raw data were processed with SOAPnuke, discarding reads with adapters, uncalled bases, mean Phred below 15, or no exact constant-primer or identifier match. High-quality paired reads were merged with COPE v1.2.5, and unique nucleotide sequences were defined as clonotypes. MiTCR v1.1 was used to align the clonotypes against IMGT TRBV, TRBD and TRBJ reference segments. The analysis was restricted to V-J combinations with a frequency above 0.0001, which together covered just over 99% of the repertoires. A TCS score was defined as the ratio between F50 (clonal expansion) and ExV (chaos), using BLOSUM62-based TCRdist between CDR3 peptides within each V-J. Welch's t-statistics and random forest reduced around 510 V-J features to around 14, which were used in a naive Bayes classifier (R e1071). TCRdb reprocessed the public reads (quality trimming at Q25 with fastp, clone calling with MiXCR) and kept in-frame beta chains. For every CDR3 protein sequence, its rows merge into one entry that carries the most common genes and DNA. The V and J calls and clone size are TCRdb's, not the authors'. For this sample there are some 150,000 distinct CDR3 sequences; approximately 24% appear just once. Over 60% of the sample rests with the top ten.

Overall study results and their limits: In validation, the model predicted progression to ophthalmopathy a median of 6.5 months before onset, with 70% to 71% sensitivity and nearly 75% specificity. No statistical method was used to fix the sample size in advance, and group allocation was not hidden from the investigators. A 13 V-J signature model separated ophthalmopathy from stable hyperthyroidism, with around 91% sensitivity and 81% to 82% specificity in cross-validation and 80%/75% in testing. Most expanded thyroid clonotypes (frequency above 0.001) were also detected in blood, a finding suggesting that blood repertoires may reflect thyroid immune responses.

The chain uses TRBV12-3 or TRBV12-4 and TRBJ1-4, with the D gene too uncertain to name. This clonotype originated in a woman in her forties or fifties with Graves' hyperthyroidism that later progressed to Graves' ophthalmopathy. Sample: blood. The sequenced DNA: TGTGCCAGCAGTTTATCTTATGAAAAACTGTTTTTT. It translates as CASSLSYEKLFF.